This entry lists 9 T cell receptor beta chains sequenced from one sample in a study of regulatory T cells in long-lasting Graves disease. To make TCR beta libraries, researchers used iRepertoire HTBI primers and Arm-PCR of CDR3 regions. One entry per CDR3 protein results from TCRdb running MiXCR on the multiplex PCR reads. The sample records hundreds of thousands of distinct CDR3 sequences, 15% to 20% being singletons. Time point here: newly diagnosed GD, antithyroid drugs for less than 3 months. Construction of the TCR library relied on RNA isolated from PBMCs. The same data also contributed to another study, on T cells in Graves' hyperthyroidism and ophthalmopathy.

This sample comprised peripheral blood mononuclear cells (PBMCs), obtained at new diagnosis, from a patient treated with antithyroid drugs. All receptors derive from a woman aged 35-65 years with Graves disease.

The sample holds many counts of this clonotype. The rearrangement joins TRBV13 to TRBJ1-4; TRBD1 matches 7 bases. With 5 bases clipped from V and 13 bases from J, the junction kept 10 bases outside the gene matches. From germline, CDR1 is PRHDT and CDR2 FYEKMQ (reference sequence). This CDR3 has 13 residues. CDR3 DNA: TGTGCCAGCAGCCGCAGGGGGGTCCCGAGACTGTTTTTT. This gives the protein CASSRRGVPRLFF.

Comment on this clonotype: A read error is possible here, since a much larger clone lies one base away. The chain employs TRBV20-1 and TRBJ2-5; D not certain. The CDR3 runs to 13 residues. Germline CDR1 reads DFQATT; CDR2 reads SNEGSKA (reference sequence). CDR3 sequence: CSASLPGVETRYF. In nucleotides, the CDR3 is TGCAGTGCTAGCCTCCCTGGGGTAGAGACCCGGTACTTC.

This clonotype was picked up many times. The gene calls are TRBV29-1 and TRBJ2-3, with D possibly matching TRBD1 (6 bases). Trimming left V 7 bases short and J 1 base short, with 12 bases between. The CDR3 runs 13 residues. Germline V lookup: CDR1 SQVTM, CDR2 ANQGSEA. CDR3 sequence (DNA): TGCAGCGCATACAGGGATGGCACAGATACGCAGTATTTT. It is translated as CSAYRDGTDTQYF.

The chain couples TRBV19 to TRBJ1-5; D remains unclear. Germline V gives CDR1 LNHDA, CDR2 SQIVND (reference sequence). The CDR3 has 14 amino acids. V was trimmed by 3 bases and J by 4 bases, leaving 10 bases between them. The CDR3 reads CASSIEPPNQPQHF. DNA of the CDR3: TGTGCCAGTAGTATCGAGCCACCGAATCAGCCCCAGCATTTT.

This clonotype was detected many times. The chain couples TRBV5-1 to TRBJ1-1, with 9 bases identical to TRBD1. The CDR3 runs 14 residues. CDR1 is SGHRS, CDR2 YFSETQ, per germline. Trimming cost V 4 bases and J 4 bases; bases outside gene matches: 5. CDR3 coding DNA: TGCGCCAGCAGCCTACAGGGGGCGGTCACTGAAGCTTTCTTT. Translation: CASSLQGAVTEAFF.

The chain joins TRBV7-9 to TRBJ1-5; maybe TRBD1 (6 bases). Trimming pared 4 bases from V and 11 bases from J, leaving 18 bases between. The CDR3 spans 14 residues. Germline V gene lookup returns CDR1 SEHNR and CDR2 FQNEAQ (reference sequence). The DNA of the CDR3 is TGTGCCAGCAGCTCCGGACAGCTCCCCTTGGCCCAGCATTTT. Its translation is CASSSGQLPLAQHF.

This clonotype has more than one count but fewer than ten. The genes are TRBV19 and TRBJ2-1; TRBD2 matches 12 bases. CDR1 LNHDA and CDR2 SQIVND come from the germline V gene (reference sequence). CDR3 length: 16 amino acids. V shed 6 bases and J 7 bases; nucleotides not matched to a gene: 10. CDR3 in amino acids: CASSKIGLAGSNEQFF. In DNA, the CDR3 is TGTGCCAGTAGCAAAATTGGACTAGCGGGGAGTAATGAGCAGTTCTTC.

This clonotype was counted ten times or more. The V call is TRBV20-1, the J call TRBJ2-7; maybe TRBD1 (6 bases). The CDR3 covers 14 residues. Germline V CDR1 and CDR2: DFQATT, SNEGSKA (reference sequence). Trimming left V 5 bases short and J 2 bases short, with 16 bases between. Written as DNA, the CDR3 is TGCAGTGCTCCAACAGGGTTGCTTACCTACGAGCAGTACTTC. It translates to CSAPTGLLTYEQYF.

This clonotype appeared a few times. This rearrangement joins TRBV18 to TRBJ1-5; D might be TRBD1 (6 bases). Trimming stripped 5 bases from V and 1 base from J, with 12 bases between. Germline loops: CDR1 KGHSH, CDR2 LQKENI. CDR3 length: 15 residues. The CDR3 bases are TGTGCCAGCTCAGCCCGCGGGGGCAGCAATCAGCCCCAGCATTTT. It yields the protein CASSARGGSNQPQHF.